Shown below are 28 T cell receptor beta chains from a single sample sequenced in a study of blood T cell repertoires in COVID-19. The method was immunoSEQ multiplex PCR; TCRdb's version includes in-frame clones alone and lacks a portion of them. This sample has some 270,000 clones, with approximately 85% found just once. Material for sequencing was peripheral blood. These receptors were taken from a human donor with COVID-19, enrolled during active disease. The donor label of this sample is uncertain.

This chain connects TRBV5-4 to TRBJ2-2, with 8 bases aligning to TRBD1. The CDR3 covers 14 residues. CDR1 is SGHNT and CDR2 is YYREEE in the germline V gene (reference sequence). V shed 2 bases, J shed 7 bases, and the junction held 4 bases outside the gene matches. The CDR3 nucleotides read TGTGCCAGCAGCTTAGGACAGGGTGGCGGGGAGCTGTTTTTT. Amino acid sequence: CASSLGQGGGELFF.

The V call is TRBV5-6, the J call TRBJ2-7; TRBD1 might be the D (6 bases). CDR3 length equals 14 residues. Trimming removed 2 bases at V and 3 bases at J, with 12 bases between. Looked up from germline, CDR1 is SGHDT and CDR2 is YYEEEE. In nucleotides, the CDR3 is TGTGCCAGCAGCTTAAGGGACAAGTACTACGAGCAGTACTTC. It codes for CASSLRDKYYEQYF. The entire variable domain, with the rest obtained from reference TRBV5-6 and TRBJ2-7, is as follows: DAGVTQSPTHLIKTRGQQVTLRCSPKSGHDTVSWYQQALGQGPQFIFQYYEEEERQRGNFPDRFSGHQFPNYSSELNVNALLLGDSALYLCASSLRDKYYEQYFGPGTRLTVT.

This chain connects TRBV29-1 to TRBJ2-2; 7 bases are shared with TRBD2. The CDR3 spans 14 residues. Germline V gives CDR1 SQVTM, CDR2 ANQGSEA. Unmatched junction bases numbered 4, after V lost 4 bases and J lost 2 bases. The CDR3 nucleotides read TGCAGCGTTGGGCGGGAGACAAACACCGGGGAGCTGTTTTTT. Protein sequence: CSVGRETNTGELFF.

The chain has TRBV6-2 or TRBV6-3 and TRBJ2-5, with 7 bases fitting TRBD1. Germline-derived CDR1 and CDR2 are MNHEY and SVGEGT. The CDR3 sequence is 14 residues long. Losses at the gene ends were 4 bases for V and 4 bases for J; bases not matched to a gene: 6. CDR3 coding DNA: TGTGCCAGCAGTTTGAGGACAGGTGGAGAGACCCAGTACTTC. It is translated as CASSLRTGGETQYF.

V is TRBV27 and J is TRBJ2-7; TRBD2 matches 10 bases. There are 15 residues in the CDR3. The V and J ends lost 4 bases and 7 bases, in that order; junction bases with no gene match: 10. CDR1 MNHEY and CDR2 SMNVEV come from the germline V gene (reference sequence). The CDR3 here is CASSSWSGRAWEQYF. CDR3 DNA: TGTGCCAGCAGTTCCTGGAGCGGGAGGGCCTGGGAGCAGTACTTC.

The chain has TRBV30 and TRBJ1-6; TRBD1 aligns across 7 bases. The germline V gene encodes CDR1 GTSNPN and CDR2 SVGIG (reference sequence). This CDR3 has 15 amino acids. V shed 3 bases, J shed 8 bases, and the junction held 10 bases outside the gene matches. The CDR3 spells CAWSLLRDSYSPLHF. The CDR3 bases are TGTGCCTGGAGCCTTCTCCGGGACAGCTATTCACCCCTCCACTTT. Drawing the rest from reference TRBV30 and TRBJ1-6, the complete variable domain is SQTIHQWPATLVQPVGSPLSLECTVEGTSNPNLYWYRQAAGRGLQLLFYSVGIGQISSEVPQNLSASRPQDRQFILSSKKLLLSDSGFYLCAWSLLRDSYSPLHFGNGTRLTVT.

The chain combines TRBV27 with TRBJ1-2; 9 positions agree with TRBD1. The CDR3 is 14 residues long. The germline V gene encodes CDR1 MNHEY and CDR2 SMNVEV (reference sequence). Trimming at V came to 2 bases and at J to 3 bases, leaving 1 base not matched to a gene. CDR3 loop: CASSLDRGYYGYTF. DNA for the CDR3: TGTGCCAGCAGTTTAGACAGGGGGTACTATGGCTACACCTTC.

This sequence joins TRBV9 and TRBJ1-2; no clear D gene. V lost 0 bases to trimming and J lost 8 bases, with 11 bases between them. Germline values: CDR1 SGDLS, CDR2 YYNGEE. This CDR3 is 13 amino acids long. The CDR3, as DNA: TGTGCCAGCAGCGTAGAACGAGGTTGGGGCTACACCTTC. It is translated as CASSVERGWGYTF.

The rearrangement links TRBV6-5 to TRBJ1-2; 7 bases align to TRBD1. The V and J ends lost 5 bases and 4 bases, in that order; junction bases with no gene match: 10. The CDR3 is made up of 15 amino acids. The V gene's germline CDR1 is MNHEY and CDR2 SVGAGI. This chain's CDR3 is CASSPRDRIPYGYTF. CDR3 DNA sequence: TGTGCCAGCAGTCCCCGGGACAGAATTCCCTATGGCTACACCTTC.

Here the CDR3 reads CASSFGTPNTEAFF. As DNA, the CDR3 is TGTGCCAGCAGCTTCGGGACACCTAACACTGAAGCTTTCTTT. The rearrangement uses TRBV5-4 and TRBJ1-1, with D possibly being TRBD1 (6 bases). V lost 2 bases, J lost 2 bases, and 10 bases lay in between. There are 14 residues in the CDR3. Looked up from germline, CDR1 is SGHNT and CDR2 is YYREEE (reference sequence).

The CDR3 sequence is CASSLGQGKGNSPLHF. The CDR3 DNA reads TGTGCCAGCAGCTTGGGACAGGGGAAAGGGAATTCACCCCTCCACTTT. The J gene is TRBJ1-6, the V gene TRBV5-4, with 8 bases identical to TRBD1. CDR1 and CDR2 from the germline V gene are SGHNT and YYREEE (reference sequence). Trimming cost V 0 bases and J 7 bases; bases outside gene matches: 6. CDR3 size: 16 residues.

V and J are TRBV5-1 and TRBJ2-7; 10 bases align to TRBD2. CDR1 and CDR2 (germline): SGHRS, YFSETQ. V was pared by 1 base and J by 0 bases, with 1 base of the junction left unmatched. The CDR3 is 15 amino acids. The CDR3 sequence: CASSLSSGSSYEQYF. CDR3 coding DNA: TGCGCCAGCAGCTTGTCTAGCGGGAGCTCCTACGAGCAGTACTTC.

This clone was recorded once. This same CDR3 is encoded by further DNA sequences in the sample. CDR3 region: CASSLPGQNYGYTF. Written as DNA, the CDR3 is TGTGCCAGCAGCTTACCGGGACAGAACTATGGCTACACCTTC. This rearrangement joins TRBV5-4 to TRBJ1-2; 7 positions agree with TRBD1. This CDR3 has 14 amino acids. Germline CDR1 reads SGHNT; CDR2 reads YYREEE (reference sequence). With 2 bases clipped from V and 2 bases from J, the junction kept 3 bases outside the gene matches.

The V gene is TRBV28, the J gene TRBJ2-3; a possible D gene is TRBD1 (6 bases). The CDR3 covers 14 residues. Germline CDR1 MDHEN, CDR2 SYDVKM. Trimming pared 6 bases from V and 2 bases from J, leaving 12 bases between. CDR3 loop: CASSSGQNTDTQYF. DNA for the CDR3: TGTGCCAGCAGCTCTGGACAGAACACAGATACGCAGTATTTT.

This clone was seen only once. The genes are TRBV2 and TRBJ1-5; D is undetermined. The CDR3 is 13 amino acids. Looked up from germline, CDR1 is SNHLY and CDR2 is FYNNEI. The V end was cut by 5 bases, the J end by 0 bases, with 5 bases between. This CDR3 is CASSPNSNQPQHF. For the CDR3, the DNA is TGTGCCAGCAGTCCTAATAGCAATCAGCCCCAGCATTTT.

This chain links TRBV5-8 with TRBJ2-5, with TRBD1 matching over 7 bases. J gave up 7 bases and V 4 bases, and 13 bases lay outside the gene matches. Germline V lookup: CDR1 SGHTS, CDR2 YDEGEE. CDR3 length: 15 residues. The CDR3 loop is CASSQIGQEFSTQYF. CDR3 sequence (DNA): TGTGCCAGCAGCCAAATCGGACAGGAATTTTCGACCCAGTACTTC.

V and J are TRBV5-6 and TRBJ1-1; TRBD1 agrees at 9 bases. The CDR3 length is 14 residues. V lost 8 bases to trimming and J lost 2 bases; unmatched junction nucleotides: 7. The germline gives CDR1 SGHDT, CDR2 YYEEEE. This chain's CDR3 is CASWTGVVNTEAFF. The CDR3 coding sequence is TGTGCCAGTTGGACAGGGGTTGTAAACACTGAAGCTTTCTTT.

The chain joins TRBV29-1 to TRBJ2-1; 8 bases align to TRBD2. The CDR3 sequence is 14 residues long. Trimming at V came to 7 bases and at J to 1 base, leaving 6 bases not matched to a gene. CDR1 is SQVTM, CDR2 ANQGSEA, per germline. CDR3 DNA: TGCAGCGCCTCCGGGGGGGCGTCCTACAATGAGCAGTTCTTC. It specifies CSASGGASYNEQFF.

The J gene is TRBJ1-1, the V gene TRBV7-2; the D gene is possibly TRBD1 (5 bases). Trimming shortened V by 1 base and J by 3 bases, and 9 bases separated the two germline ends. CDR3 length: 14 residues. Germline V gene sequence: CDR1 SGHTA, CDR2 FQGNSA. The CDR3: CASSLVAGYTEAFF. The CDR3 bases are TGTGCCAGCAGCTTAGTCGCAGGGTACACTGAAGCTTTCTTT.

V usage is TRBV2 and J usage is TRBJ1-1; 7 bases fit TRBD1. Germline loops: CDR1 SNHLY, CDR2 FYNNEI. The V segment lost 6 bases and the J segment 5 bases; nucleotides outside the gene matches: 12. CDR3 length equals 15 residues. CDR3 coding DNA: TGTGCCAGCAGACCATCACAGGGGAGGAGGACTGAAGCTTTCTTT. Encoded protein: CASRPSQGRRTEAFF.

CDR3 in amino acids: CASSFIGYNEQFF. The CDR3 DNA sequence: TGTGCCAGCAGCTTTATCGGCTACAATGAGCAGTTCTTC. This rearrangement joins TRBV5-4 to TRBJ2-1; no firm D call. The germline V and J ends were trimmed by 2 bases and 3 bases, with 6 bases remaining between them. The CDR3 loop spans 13 amino acids. The V gene's germline CDR1 is SGHNT and CDR2 YYREEE (reference sequence).

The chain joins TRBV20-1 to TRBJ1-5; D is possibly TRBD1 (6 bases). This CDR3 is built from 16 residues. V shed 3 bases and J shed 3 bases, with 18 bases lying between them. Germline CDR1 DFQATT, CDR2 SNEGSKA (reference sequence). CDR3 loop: CSASWAGEFFNQPQHF. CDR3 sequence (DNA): TGCAGTGCTAGTTGGGCAGGGGAGTTTTTCAATCAGCCCCAGCATTTT.

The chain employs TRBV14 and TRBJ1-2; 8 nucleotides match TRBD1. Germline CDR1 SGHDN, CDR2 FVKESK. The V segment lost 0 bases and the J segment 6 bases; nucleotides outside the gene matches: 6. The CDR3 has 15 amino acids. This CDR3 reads CASSQDRAGGHGYTF. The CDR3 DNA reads TGTGCCAGCAGCCAAGATCGGGCAGGGGGCCATGGCTACACCTTC.

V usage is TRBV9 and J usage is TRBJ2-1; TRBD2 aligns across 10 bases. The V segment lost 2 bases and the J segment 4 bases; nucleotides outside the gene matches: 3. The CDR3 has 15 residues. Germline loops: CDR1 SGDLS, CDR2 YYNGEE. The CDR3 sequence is CASSVLAGEYNEQFF. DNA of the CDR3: TGTGCCAGCAGCGTCCTAGCGGGAGAGTACAATGAGCAGTTCTTC.

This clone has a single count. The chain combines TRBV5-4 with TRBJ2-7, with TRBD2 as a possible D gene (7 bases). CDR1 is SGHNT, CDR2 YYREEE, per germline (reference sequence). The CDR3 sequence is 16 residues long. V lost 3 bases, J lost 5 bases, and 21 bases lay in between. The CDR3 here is CASSSNLGGGRDEQYF. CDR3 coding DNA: TGTGCCAGCAGCTCCAACCTGGGGGGCGGGAGAGACGAGCAGTACTTC. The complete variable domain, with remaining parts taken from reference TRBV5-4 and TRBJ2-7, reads ETGVTQSPTHLIKTRGQQVTLRCSSQSGHNTVSWYQQALGQGPQFIFQYYREEENGRGNFPPRFSGLQFPNYSSELNVNALELDDSALYLCASSSNLGGGRDEQYFGPGTRLTVT.

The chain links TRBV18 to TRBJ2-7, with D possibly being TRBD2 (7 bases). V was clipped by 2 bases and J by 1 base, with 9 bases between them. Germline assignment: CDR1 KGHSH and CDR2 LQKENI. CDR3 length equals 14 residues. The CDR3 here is CASSPGGASYEQYF. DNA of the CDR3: TGTGCCAGCTCACCAGGGGGGGCGTCCTACGAGCAGTACTTC.

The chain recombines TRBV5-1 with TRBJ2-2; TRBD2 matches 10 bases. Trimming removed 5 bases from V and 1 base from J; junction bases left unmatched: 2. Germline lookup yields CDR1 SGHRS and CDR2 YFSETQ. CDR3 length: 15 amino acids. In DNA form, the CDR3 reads TGCGCCAGCAGGAGCGGGAGGGAGAACACCGGGGAGCTGTTTTTT. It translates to CASRSGRENTGELFF. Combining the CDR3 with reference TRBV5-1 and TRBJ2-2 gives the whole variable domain KAGVTQTPRYLIKTRGQQVTLSCSPISGHRSVSWYQQTPGQGLQFLFEYFSETQRNKGNFPGRFSGRQFSNSRSEMNVSTLELGDSALYLCASRSGRENTGELFFGEGSRLTVL.

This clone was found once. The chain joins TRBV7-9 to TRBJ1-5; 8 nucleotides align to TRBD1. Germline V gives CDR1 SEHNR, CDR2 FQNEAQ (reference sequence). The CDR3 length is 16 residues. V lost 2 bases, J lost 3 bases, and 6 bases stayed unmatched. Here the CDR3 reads CASSLSKTGANQPQHF. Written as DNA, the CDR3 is TGTGCCAGCAGCTTATCGAAGACAGGGGCCAATCAGCCCCAGCATTTT.